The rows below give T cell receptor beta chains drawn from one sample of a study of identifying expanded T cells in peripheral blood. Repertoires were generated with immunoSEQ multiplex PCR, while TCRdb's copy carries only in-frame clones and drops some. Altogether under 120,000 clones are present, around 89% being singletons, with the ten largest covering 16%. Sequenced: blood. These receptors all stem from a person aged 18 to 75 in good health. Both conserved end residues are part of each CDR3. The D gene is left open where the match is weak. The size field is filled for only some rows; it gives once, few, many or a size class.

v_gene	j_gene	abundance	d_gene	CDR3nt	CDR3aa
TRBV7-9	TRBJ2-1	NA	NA	TGTGCCAGCAGCTTTTTGGGGGAGTTCGGAGAGCAGTTCTTC	CASSFLGEFGEQFF
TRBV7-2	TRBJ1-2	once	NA	TGTGCCAGCAGCTCTGATTTTAGTACTGCTTATGGCTACACCTTC	CASSSDFSTAYGYTF
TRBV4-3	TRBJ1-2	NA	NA	TGCGCCAGCAGCCAAGATTATCGGGGGACCTATGGCTACACCTTC	CASSQDYRGTYGYTF
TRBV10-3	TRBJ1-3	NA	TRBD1	TGTGCCATCAGTGGACCGGGACAGAACTCTGGAAACACCATATATTTT	CAISGPGQNSGNTIYF
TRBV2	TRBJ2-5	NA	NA	TGTGCCAGCATGGTCTATCAGGAGACCCAGTACTTC	CASMVYQETQYF
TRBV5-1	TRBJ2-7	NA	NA	TGCGCCAGCAGCTTACCGACAGGTCTAGAATACGAGCAGTACTTC	CASSLPTGLEYEQYF
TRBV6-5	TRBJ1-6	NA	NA	TGTGCCAGCAGGGATCCGGGACCCTATAATTCACCCCTCCACTTT	CASRDPGPYNSPLHF
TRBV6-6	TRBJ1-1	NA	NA	TGTGCCAGCAGTTCAGGGACCCATAACACTGAAGCTTTCTTT	CASSSGTHNTEAFF
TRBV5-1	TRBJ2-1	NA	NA	TGCGCCAGCAGCGAACAAGGGGGTTCCTACAATGAGCAGTTCTTC	CASSEQGGSYNEQFF
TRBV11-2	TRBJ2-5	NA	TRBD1	TGTGCCAGCAGCTGGGGTCGAACACAGACAGGGGAGACCCAGTACTTC	CASSWGRTQTGETQYF
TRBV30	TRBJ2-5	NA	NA	TGTGCCTGTCGCCGCGGGGTAGAAGAGACCCAGTACTTC	CACRRGVEETQYF
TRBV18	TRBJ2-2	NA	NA	TGTGCCAGCTCACCACAGGACCAGGGGACCCCCGGGGAGCTGTTTTTT	CASSPQDQGTPGELFF
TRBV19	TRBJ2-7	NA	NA	TGTGCCAGTAGTATAGGGCCCGGGCAGATCTACGAGCAGTACTTC	CASSIGPGQIYEQYF
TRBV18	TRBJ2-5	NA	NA	TGTGCCAGCTCCCTGGGGACGGAAGAGACCCAGTACTTC	CASSLGTEETQYF
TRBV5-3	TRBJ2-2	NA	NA	TGTGCCAGAAGCTTGGGGGTGGCGAACACCGGGGAGCTGTTTTTT	CARSLGVANTGELFF
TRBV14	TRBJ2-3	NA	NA	TGTGCCAGCAGCCTACGACGGAACACAGATACGCAGTATTTT	CASSLRRNTDTQYF
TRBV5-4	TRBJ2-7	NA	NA	TGTGCCAGCAGCTTGGGAGTACAGGGCCCCTACGAGCAGTACTTC	CASSLGVQGPYEQYF
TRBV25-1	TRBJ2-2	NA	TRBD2	TGTGCCAGCAGTGAATACGGACTAGCCGAATTCAACACCGGGGAGCTGTTTTTT	CASSEYGLAEFNTGELFF
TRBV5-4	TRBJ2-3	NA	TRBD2	TGTGCCAGCAGCTTGGGGCTAGCGGGGGGCCCTAGCACAGATACACAGTATTTT	CASSLGLAGGPSTDTQYF
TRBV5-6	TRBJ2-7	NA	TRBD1	TGTGCCAGCAGCTTGCGGGACAGGGATGTTTCCGAGCAGTACTTC	CASSLRDRDVSEQYF
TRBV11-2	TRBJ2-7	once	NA	TGTGCCAGCTCTGTTACGAGCAGGGGGCAGTACTTC	CASSVTSRGQYF
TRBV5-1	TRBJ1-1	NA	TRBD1	TGCGCCAGCAGCACGGACAGGGCGAACACTGAAGCTTTCTTT	CASSTDRANTEAFF
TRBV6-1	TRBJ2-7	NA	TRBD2	TGTGCCAGCAGTGAAGCGACTAGCGGGGGGGCCGAGCAGTACTTC	CASSEATSGGAEQYF
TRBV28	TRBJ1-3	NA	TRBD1	TGTGCCAGCAGCATCGGACAGGGGAAGACAAACACCATATATTTT	CASSIGQGKTNTIYF
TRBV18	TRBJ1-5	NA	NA	TGTGCCAGCTCACCTCAACAGGGTCTGGAGGATCAGCCCCAGCATTTT	CASSPQQGLEDQPQHF
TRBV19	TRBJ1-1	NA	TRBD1	TGTGCCAGTACCCCGAGCCCCGGGACAGGGGGCGGAACTGAAGCTTTCTTT	CASTPSPGTGGGTEAFF
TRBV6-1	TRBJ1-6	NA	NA	TGTGCCAGCAGTGAGTTAGGCCAGAAAAATTCACCCCTCCACTTT	CASSELGQKNSPLHF
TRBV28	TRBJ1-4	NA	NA	TGTGCCAGCAGTTTCCTCGGGGACGGCGCAACTAATGAAAAACTGTTTTTT	CASSFLGDGATNEKLFF
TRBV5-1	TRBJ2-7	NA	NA	TGCGCCAGCAGATTGGGGCCGGGGCTCTACGAGCAGTACTTC	CASRLGPGLYEQYF
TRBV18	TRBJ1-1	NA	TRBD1	TGTGCCAGCTCACCACCGGTACAGGGGGCAGCGGCTTTCTTT	CASSPPVQGAAAFF
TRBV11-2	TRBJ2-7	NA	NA	TGTGCCAGCAGCCCAGGCCTTGGGGAGCAGTACTTC	CASSPGLGEQYF
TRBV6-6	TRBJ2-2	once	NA	TGTGCCAGCACCGGAGGGACGGTTAACACCGGGGAGCTGTTTTTT	CASTGGTVNTGELFF
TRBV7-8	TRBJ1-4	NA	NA	TGTGCCAGCAGCTTAGGAGGCCCTGCTAATGAAAAACTGTTTTTT	CASSLGGPANEKLFF
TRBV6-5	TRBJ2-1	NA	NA	TGTGCCAGCAGTTCATCCCCCGGGGGTTACAATGAGCAGTTCTTC	CASSSSPGGYNEQFF
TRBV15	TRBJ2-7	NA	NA	TGTGCCACCAGCAGAGAACACCTAGGGGCCTACGAGCAGTACTTC	CATSREHLGAYEQYF
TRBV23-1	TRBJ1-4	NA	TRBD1	TGCGCCAGCAGCCCCAGGGGGCGAGGGAAAAAACTGTTTTTT	CASSPRGRGKKLFF
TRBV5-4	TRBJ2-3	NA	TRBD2	TGTGCCAGCAGCCCGGTCGTAAGCGGGGGGGCCCTAAACCCTACGGATACGCAGTATTTT	CASSPVVSGGALNPTDTQYF
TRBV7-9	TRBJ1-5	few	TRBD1	TGTGCCAGCACCGCCGGGACAGGGGATCAGCCCCAGCATTTT	CASTAGTGDQPQHF
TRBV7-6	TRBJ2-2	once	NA	TGTGCCAGCAGCTTATCAGGTGCCCCAAGAGTAACCGGGGAGCTGTTTTTT	CASSLSGAPRVTGELFF
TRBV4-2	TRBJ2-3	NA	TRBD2	TGTGCCAGCAGCCAAGAGAATAGCGGGGGTCATCGGGATACGCAGTATTTT	CASSQENSGGHRDTQYF
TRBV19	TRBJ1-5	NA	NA	TGTGCCAGTAGTATCTCTGGATACAATCAGCCCCAGCATTTT	CASSISGYNQPQHF
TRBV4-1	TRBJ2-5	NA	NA	TGCGCCAGCAGCCAGGCCCATGGGGGGACAAAAGAGACCCAGTACTTC	CASSQAHGGTKETQYF
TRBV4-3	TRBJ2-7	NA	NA	TGCGCCAGCAGCCAAGGCTCCGGGCTCTACGAGCAGTACTTC	CASSQGSGLYEQYF
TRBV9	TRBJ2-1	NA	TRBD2	TGTGCCAGCAGCCCCACTAGCGCCTACTCCTACAATGAGCAGTTCTTC	CASSPTSAYSYNEQFF
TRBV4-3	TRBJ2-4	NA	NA	TGCGCCAGCAGCCAAAGAAAAGCACGGGGACTAGCCAAAAACATTCAGTACTTC	CASSQRKARGLAKNIQYF
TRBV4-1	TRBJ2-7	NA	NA	TGCGCCAGCAGCCAAGAAGGTCCGCCAGGGTCGGACGAGCAGTACTTC	CASSQEGPPGSDEQYF
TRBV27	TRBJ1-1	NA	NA	TGTGCCAGCGGCGATCCTGAAGCTTTCTTT	CASGDPEAFF
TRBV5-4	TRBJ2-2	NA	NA	TGTGCCAGCAGCTCCGGGGGGCCCCCGAACACCGGGGAGCTGTTTTTT	CASSSGGPPNTGELFF
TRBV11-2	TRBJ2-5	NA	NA	TGTGCCAGCAGCACACCCCCCCAAAAGACCCAGTACTTC	CASSTPPQKTQYF
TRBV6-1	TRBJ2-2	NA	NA	TGTGCCAGCAGTAACCGGGGAGGTACCGGGGAGCTGTTTTTT	CASSNRGGTGELFF
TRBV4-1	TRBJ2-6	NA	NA	TGCGCCAGCAGCCAAGACCCCCGGGGCGCCGGAATTATCAGCTCTGGGGCCAACGTCCTGACTTTC	CASSQDPRGAGIISSGANVLTF
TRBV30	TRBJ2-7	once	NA	TGTGCCTGGAGTGGGGGTACGGGGGCGAATTCCCACTACGAGCAGTACTTC	CAWSGGTGANSHYEQYF
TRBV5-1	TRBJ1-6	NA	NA	TGCGCCAGCAGCTTGGAGGGCAGGCCAAATTCACCCCTCCACTTT	CASSLEGRPNSPLHF
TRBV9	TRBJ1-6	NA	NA	TGTGCCAGCGGGAATTCACCCCTCCACTTT	CASGNSPLHF